The 10 T cell receptor beta chains below were found in one sample sequenced in a study of cytomegalovirus exposure and HLA in healthy donors. The primer mix had 60 Vbeta and 13 Jbeta primers. The data were produced by immunoSEQ multiplex PCR, yet TCRdb's version contains in-frame clones alone and is incomplete. The repertoire has under 150,000 clones, more than 70% of them found once; the top ten carry under 5.5%. Material for sequencing was PBMCs. Source of these receptors: a man in his forties or fifties in good health and CMV-seropositive.

This clone was seen once. The chain has TRBV27 and TRBJ2-1; D unresolved. This CDR3 is 11 amino acids long. Trimming cost V 9 bases and J 4 bases, with 7 bases left between them. The germline gives CDR1 MNHEY, CDR2 SMNVEV (reference sequence). The CDR3 DNA is TGTGCCAGTGGAGAATACAATGAGCAGTTCTTC. Protein sequence: CASGEYNEQFF.

This chain joins TRBV28 and TRBJ2-7, with 9 nucleotides matching TRBD1. J gave up 2 bases and V 4 bases, and 6 bases lay outside the gene matches. CDR3 length: 15 amino acids. Germline V lookup: CDR1 MDHEN, CDR2 SYDVKM. The CDR3 nucleotides read TGTGCCAGCAGTTCTCCCGGGACAGGGCCCTACGAGCAGTACTTC. It encodes CASSSPGTGPYEQYF.

The rearrangement uses TRBV7-2 and TRBJ1-3; weak D call: TRBD1 (5 bases). V lost 5 bases, J lost 2 bases, and 16 bases lay in between. The CDR3 spans 16 residues. Germline CDR1 and CDR2: SGHTA and FQGNSA. CDR3 sequence reads: CASSRTFDATGNTIYF. CDR3 in DNA: TGTGCCAGCAGCAGGACATTTGATGCTACTGGAAACACCATATATTTT.

The chain couples TRBV19 to TRBJ1-6; 8 nucleotides agree with TRBD1. CDR3 length: 13 residues. Trimming took 8 bases from V and 8 from J; bases not matched to a gene: 5. Germline V lookup: CDR1 LNHDA, CDR2 SQIVND (reference sequence). CDR3 coding DNA: TGTGCCAGTGGAGACAGGGGTTATTCACCCCTCCACTTT. Its translation is CASGDRGYSPLHF.

The CDR3, as DNA: TGTGCCAGCAGTAGGGACTCGTGGGGAAGGGGGACCCAGTACTTC. Translating it yields CASSRDSWGRGTQYF. This chain links TRBV6-5 with TRBJ2-5, with D possibly being TRBD2 (6 bases). The CDR3 runs to 15 residues. Between the trimmed V and J ends, which lost 5 bases and 7 bases, there was a span of 20 bases. In germline, CDR1 is MNHEY, CDR2 SVGAGI.

The chain joins TRBV12-5 to TRBJ1-1; D uncertain. Trimming took off 1 base at V and 4 bases at J, with 13 bases between the two ends. The CDR3 is 15 residues long. Germline V lookup: CDR1 LGHNT, CDR2 FRNRAP. In nucleotides, the CDR3 is TGTGCTAGTGGTTTGGCGGCCCCGAGAGGCACTGAAGCTTTCTTT. Translating it yields CASGLAAPRGTEAFF.

The chain recombines TRBV5-8 with TRBJ1-1; D unclear. Trimming shortened V by 1 base and J by 4 bases, and 8 bases separated the two germline ends. Germline loops: CDR1 SGHTS, CDR2 YDEGEE. The CDR3 totals 13 residues. In DNA, the CDR3 is TGTGCCAGCAGCTTGAGAGGTGGCACTGAAGCTTTCTTT. Translated: CASSLRGGTEAFF.

This rearrangement joins TRBV7-9 to TRBJ1-1; TRBD1 might be the D (6 bases). Germline values: CDR1 SEHNR, CDR2 FQNEAQ (reference sequence). The CDR3 has 16 residues. Trimming took off 5 bases at V and 0 bases at J, with 16 bases between the two ends. CDR3 DNA: TGTGCCAGCAGCCCCAACACAGGGAACATGAACACTGAAGCTTTCTTT. This sequence encodes CASSPNTGNMNTEAFF.

This clone has a handful of counts. This chain uses TRBV11-2 with TRBJ2-5; the D is unclear. V was cut by 0 bases and J by 4 bases, with 3 bases left in between. Germline CDR1 SGHAT, CDR2 FQNNGV. The CDR3 length is 12 residues. CDR3 region: CASSLDRETQYF. CDR3 nucleotides: TGTGCCAGCAGCTTAGATCGAGAGACCCAGTACTTC.

V is TRBV4-2 and J is TRBJ1-1; the D is unclear. The CDR3 is 14 residues long. The V gene lost 4 bases and the J gene lost 2 bases, with 11 bases spanning the gap. The V gene's germline CDR1 is LGHNA and CDR2 YNFKEQ. The CDR3 DNA sequence: TGTGCCAGCAGCCTTGAGATGTTCAACACTGAAGCTTTCTTT. Translating gives CASSLEMFNTEAFF.